This T cell receptor beta chain was found in a study of blood T cell repertoires in COVID-19. Study context: The United States, Italy and Spain provided the acute and convalescent COVID-19 samples. T cells, B-cell-depleted T cells, or PBMCs provided the cDNA or gDNA that served as material.

Seattle cases were enrolled at active infection and followed longitudinally. Study processing details: Reference gene primer amplification in the assay estimated nucleated cell counts. Produced via immunoSEQ multiplex PCR; TCRdb's table is partial and in-frame only. V and J calls and clone size follow that table, whereas D and trimming were derived from the DNA. The data show about 260,000 clones, over 70% seen once. CDR1 is MDHEN, CDR2 SYDVKM, per germline. The CDR3 runs 12 residues. A note on this clone: At one boundary the junction diverges from the germline segment, which might be a read error.

This clonotype was sampled from a woman aged 65 to 85 with COVID-19, enrolled during active disease. The chain recombines TRBV28 with TRBJ1-2, with 8 bases fitting TRBD1. The sequenced sample consisted of peripheral blood. The CDR3 protein is CASSLTDRAKAF. The CDR3 DNA reads as TGTGCCAGCAGTTTAACGGACAGGGCTAAGGCCTTC.